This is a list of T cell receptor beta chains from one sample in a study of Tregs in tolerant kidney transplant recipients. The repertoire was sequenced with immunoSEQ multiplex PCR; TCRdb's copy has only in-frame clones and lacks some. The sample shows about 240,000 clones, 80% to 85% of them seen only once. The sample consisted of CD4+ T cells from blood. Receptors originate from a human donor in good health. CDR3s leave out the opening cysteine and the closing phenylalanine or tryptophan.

CDR3: ASSSTRDRNNEQF
J: TRBJ2-1
V: TRBV4-1

CDR3: ASSDAGHNTGELF
J: TRBJ2-2
V: TRBV6-1

CDR3: ASSSIDRDTEAF
J: TRBJ1-1
V: TRBV19

CDR3: ASSYGGPAPETQY
J: TRBJ2-5
V: TRBV6-5

CDR3: ASSEARAGGDTEAF
J: TRBJ1-1
V: TRBV2

CDR3: ASSRGGTSGMYEQY
J: TRBJ2-7
V: TRBV5-1

CDR3: ASSTRWDTQY
J: TRBJ2-3
V: TRBV7-2

CDR3: ASSHLQGTYNEQF
J: TRBJ2-1
V: TRBV27

CDR3: ASSLGDREQPQH
J: TRBJ1-5
V: TRBV7-9

CDR3: ASSPGTDQSQH
J: TRBJ1-5
V: TRBV18

CDR3: ASSLGPRSTDTQY
J: TRBJ2-3
V: TRBV5-4

CDR3: ASSPGFPYEQY
J: TRBJ2-7
V: TRBV18

CDR3: ATSRDSAGGYGYT
J: TRBJ1-2
V: TRBV15

CDR3: AWSDYGGRGSDEQF
J: TRBJ2-1
V: TRBV30

CDR3: ASGIRDSYGYT
J: TRBJ1-2
V: TRBV19

CDR3: ASSHGQSYEQY
J: TRBJ2-7
V: TRBV5-1

CDR3: ASSLGTGRRSYNEQF
J: TRBJ2-1
V: TRBV11-2

CDR3: ASSVLAGGRPYNEQF
J: TRBJ2-1
V: TRBV6-4

CDR3: AWIAGGYEQY
J: TRBJ2-7
V: TRBV30

CDR3: ASSRGGAKLF
J: TRBJ1-4
V: TRBV4-2

CDR3: ASSEGAGANVLT
J: TRBJ2-6
V: TRBV5-1

CDR3: ASSLGQGKEQPQH
J: TRBJ1-5
V: TRBV5-4

CDR3: ASSGYRVRSEQY
J: -
V: TRBV25-1

CDR3: ATSKDRGTDTQY
J: TRBJ2-3
V: TRBV15

CDR3: ASSSRETQY
J: TRBJ2-5
V: TRBV7-9

CDR3: ASSTEINQPQH
J: TRBJ1-5
V: TRBV6-4